A selection of T cell receptor beta chains follows, all from one sample in a study of blood T cell repertoires in COVID-19. The method was immunoSEQ multiplex PCR; TCRdb's version includes in-frame clones alone and lacks a portion of them. The table includes 200,000 to 250,000 clones, around 80% detected once. Sequencing was done on a sample of peripheral blood. The receptor source for this set is a man aged 30-40 years with active or convalescent COVID-19. The CDR3 runs from the conserved cysteine through the conserved F or W. A D gene is named only where the DNA matches it firmly. Size tells how often a clone was seen (once, few, many) or the class of an expanded clone, and some rows leave it out.

TGTGCCAGCAGTACTTCCCAGGAATCACCCCTCCACTTT CASSTSQESPLHF TRBJ1-6 . . TRBV2
TGTGCCAGCAGTTATCGGCGGAAAGGCGCTGAAGCTTTCTTT CASSYRRKGAEAFF TRBJ1-1 . . TRBV6-2/TRBV6-3
TGTGCTAGCAGCCGAGCAGGGGTTGGGGAGACCCAGTACTTC CASSRAGVGETQYF TRBJ2-5 . . TRBV7-7
TGTGCCAGCAGTCGGCCAGGCGACAATCAGCCCCAGCATTTT CASSRPGDNQPQHF TRBJ1-5 . . TRBV6-2/TRBV6-3
TGTGCCAGCAGCGGCGGGGTCCCCAACAATGAGCAGTTCTTC CASSGGVPNNEQFF TRBJ2-1 . . TRBV9
TGTGCCATCGGGTCCCAGGCTAATAATTCACCCCTCCACTTT CAIGSQANNSPLHF TRBJ1-6 . . TRBV10-3
TGTGCCAGCAGCTTATGGATTACAGGGAGCTCCTACAATGAGCAGTTCTTC CASSLWITGSSYNEQFF TRBJ2-1 . . TRBV7-9
TGCGCCAGCAGCTTGGGACAGGGGATCCTCTCGAACACCGGGGAGCTGTTTTTT CASSLGQGILSNTGELFF TRBJ2-2 TRBD1 once TRBV5-1
TGTGCTAGTGGTTTGGGCTACAGGGGGTACTATGGCTACACCTTC CASGLGYRGYYGYTF TRBJ1-2 TRBD1 . TRBV12-5
TGTGCCAGCAGTTTACACAGCCTGACCGGGGCCAACGTCCTGACTTTC CASSLHSLTGANVLTF TRBJ2-6 . . TRBV27
TGTGCCAGCTCACCCCCTACAGGGAGCTCCTACAATGAGCAGTTCTTC CASSPPTGSSYNEQFF TRBJ2-1 . . TRBV18
TGCGCCAGCAGTCAACTGAACCCAGGGGGGACTAATGAAAAACTGTTTTTT CASSQLNPGGTNEKLFF TRBJ1-4 TRBD1 many TRBV5-1
TGTGCCAGCAGTTCACCATTTAAACAGGGCACTGAAGCTTTCTTT CASSSPFKQGTEAFF TRBJ1-1 . . TRBV28
TGTGCCAGCAGTTCTTTGGTTGCGATAACCGGGGAGCTGTTTTTT CASSSLVAITGELFF TRBJ2-2 . . TRBV6-5
TGTGCCAGCAGCTTAGGGGCTCGAATGAACACTGAAGCTTTCTTT CASSLGARMNTEAFF TRBJ1-1 . . TRBV7-2
TGTGCCAGCAGTTACCTCCCGGGAGCCCTAGGGATGAACACTGAAGCTTTCTTT CASSYLPGALGMNTEAFF TRBJ1-1 . . TRBV6-2/TRBV6-3
TGTGCCTGGAGTACCGGACAGGGGAGTAATGGCTACACCTTC CAWSTGQGSNGYTF TRBJ1-2 TRBD1 . TRBV30
TGCGCCAGCAGCTTGTATCGCGGGGGGACCTACAATGAGCAGTTCTTC CASSLYRGGTYNEQFF TRBJ2-1 TRBD2 few TRBV5-1
TGTGCCAGCAGTCCTGGGCGGGAGCTCTACGAGCAGTACTTC CASSPGRELYEQYF TRBJ2-7 TRBD2 . TRBV28
TGTGCCAGCAGCGCAGGGACAGGAACGAACACTGAAGCTTTCTTT CASSAGTGTNTEAFF TRBJ1-1 TRBD1 . TRBV7-8
TGTGCCAGCAGTTTATGGGGGAGGGCCGGGAACACAGATACGCAGTATTTT CASSLWGRAGNTDTQYF TRBJ2-3 TRBD2 . TRBV28
TGTGCCAGTCTCGGACTAGAGAGGAACGAGCAGTACTTC CASLGLERNEQYF TRBJ2-7 TRBD2 . TRBV28
TGTGCCAGCAGTACCGGGACAGCCTATGGCTACACCTTC CASSTGTAYGYTF TRBJ1-2 TRBD1 . TRBV6-5
TGCGCCAGCAGCGTGGGTCCTGAGCTCTACTTC CASSVGPELYF TRBJ2-5 . . TRBV5-1
TGTGCCACCAGCAGGCCCAGTTCTGGGGCCAACGTCCTGACTTTC CATSRPSSGANVLTF TRBJ2-6 . . TRBV15
TGTGCCACCAGCTCCGAGGTGGCTGGCTACACCTTC CATSSEVAGYTF TRBJ1-2 . . TRBV24-1
TGCAGCGTTGATGAGCGGGAGACCCTCTACAATGAGCAGTTCTTC CSVDERETLYNEQFF TRBJ2-1 TRBD2 . TRBV29-1
TGTGCCAGCAGCTCGGGGGGGCCTCAGCGAGGTGGCTACACCTTC CASSSGGPQRGGYTF TRBJ1-2 . . TRBV7-2
TGTGCCAGCAGCCCAGGGGATCGGAGCACAGATACGCAGTATTTT CASSPGDRSTDTQYF TRBJ2-3 . . TRBV6-6
TGTGCCTGGGGAGGGACTAGCGGGGGCCGAGATACGCAGTATTTT CAWGGTSGGRDTQYF TRBJ2-3 TRBD2 . TRBV30
TGTGCCAGCAGTTTGAGGCGGGTTTCCTACAATGAGCAGTTCTTC CASSLRRVSYNEQFF TRBJ2-1 . . TRBV28
TGTGCCTGTACTAAGGTGGCAGCTCCGACAGATACGCAGTATTTT CACTKVAAPTDTQYF TRBJ2-3 . . TRBV30
TGTGCCAGCAGTTACCCCGGGGGGGAGCAGTACTTC CASSYPGGEQYF TRBJ2-7 TRBD2 . TRBV6-5
TGTGCCAGCAGCTTGAACCTAGGGAACACTGAAGCTTTCTTT CASSLNLGNTEAFF TRBJ1-1 . . TRBV5-6
TGTGCCACCAGCAGGTTACTAGCGGGGTCCCCGGGGGAGCTGTTTTTT CATSRLLAGSPGELFF TRBJ2-2 TRBD2 . TRBV15
TGTGCCAGTACCTCAGGGGCGGATCTCACCGGGGAGCTGTTTTTT CASTSGADLTGELFF TRBJ2-2 . . TRBV19
TGTGCCAGCAGTTACGACAGGGGGAGGTCTGAGCAGTTCTTC CASSYDRGRSEQFF TRBJ2-1 TRBD1 . TRBV6-6
TGTGCCAGCAGCGCCGGGACACCCCTCTACGAGCAGTACTTC CASSAGTPLYEQYF TRBJ2-7 . . TRBV7-4
TGTGCCAGCAGCCAGACCCTCATCGACAGTGGGGAAGGGGAGACCCAGTACTTC CASSQTLIDSGEGETQYF TRBJ2-5 . . TRBV3-1/TRBV3-2
TGCGCCAGCAGCTCAATGACAGGGGGAAATTCACCCCTCCACTTT CASSSMTGGNSPLHF TRBJ1-6 TRBD1 . TRBV5-1
TGTGCCACCAGCAGAGATAGGAGTTTAGGTCAGCCCCAGCATTTT CATSRDRSLGQPQHF TRBJ1-5 . . TRBV15
TGTGCCTGGAGGGAGGATGTGGCAGCTTTCTTT CAWREDVAAFF TRBJ1-1 . . TRBV30
TGTGCCAGCAGCCACCTCGACAGGGTGGAAAACACCATATATTTT CASSHLDRVENTIYF TRBJ1-3 TRBD1 . TRBV13
TGTGCCAGCACGGGGGAGAACACTGAAGCTTTCTTT CASTGENTEAFF TRBJ1-1 . . TRBV2
TGTGCCAGCAGTTTCGAGGGTAGGTCCACAGATACGCAGTATTTT CASSFEGRSTDTQYF TRBJ2-3 . . TRBV27
TGCGCCAGCAGCCCCGCCCTTGGGAGCTCTGGAAACACCATATATTTT CASSPALGSSGNTIYF TRBJ1-3 . few TRBV4-3
TGTGCCAGCAGTCCAAACGGACTAGTCTCCTACGAGCAGTACTTC CASSPNGLVSYEQYF TRBJ2-7 TRBD2 . TRBV6-5
TGTGCCAGCAGCTCGTCGATCGGGTCGAATGGCTACACCTTC CASSSSIGSNGYTF TRBJ1-2 . . TRBV7-2